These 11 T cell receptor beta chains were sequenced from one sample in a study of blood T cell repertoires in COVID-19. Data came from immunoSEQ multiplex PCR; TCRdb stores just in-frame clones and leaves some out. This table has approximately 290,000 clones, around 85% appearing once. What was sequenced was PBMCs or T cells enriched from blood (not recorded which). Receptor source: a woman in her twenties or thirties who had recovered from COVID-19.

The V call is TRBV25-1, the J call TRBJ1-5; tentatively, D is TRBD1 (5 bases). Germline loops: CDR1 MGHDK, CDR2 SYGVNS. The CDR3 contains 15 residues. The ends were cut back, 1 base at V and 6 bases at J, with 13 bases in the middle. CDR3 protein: CASSESGGYGQPQHF. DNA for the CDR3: TGTGCCAGCAGTGAATCTGGGGGGTACGGTCAGCCCCAGCATTTT.

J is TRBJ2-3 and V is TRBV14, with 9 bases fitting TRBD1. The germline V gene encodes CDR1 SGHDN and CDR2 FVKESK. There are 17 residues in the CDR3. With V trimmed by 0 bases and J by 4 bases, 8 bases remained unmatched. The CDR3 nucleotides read TGTGCCAGCAGCCAAGACCCCGGGACAGGGATAGCAGATACGCAGTATTTT. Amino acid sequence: CASSQDPGTGIADTQYF.

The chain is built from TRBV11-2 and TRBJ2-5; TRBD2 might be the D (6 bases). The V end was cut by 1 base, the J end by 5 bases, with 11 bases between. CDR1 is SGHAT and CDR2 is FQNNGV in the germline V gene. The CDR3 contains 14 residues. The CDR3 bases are TGTGCCAGCAGCTTAGTCGGAGGGAAGGAGACCCAGTACTTC. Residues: CASSLVGGKETQYF.

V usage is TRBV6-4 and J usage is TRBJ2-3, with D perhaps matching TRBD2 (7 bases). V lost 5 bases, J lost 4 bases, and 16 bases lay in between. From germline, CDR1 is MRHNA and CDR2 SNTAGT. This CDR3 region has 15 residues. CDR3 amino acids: CASSSTWEGADTQYF. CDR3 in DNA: TGTGCCAGCAGTTCGACCTGGGAGGGGGCAGATACGCAGTATTTT.

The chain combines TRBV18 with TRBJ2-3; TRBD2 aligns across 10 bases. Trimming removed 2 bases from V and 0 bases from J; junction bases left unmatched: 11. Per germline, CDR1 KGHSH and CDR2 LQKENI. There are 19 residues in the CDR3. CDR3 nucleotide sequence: TGTGCCAGCTCACCAAATTTACTAGGACTAGCGGATAGCACAGATACGCAGTATTTT. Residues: CASSPNLLGLADSTDTQYF.

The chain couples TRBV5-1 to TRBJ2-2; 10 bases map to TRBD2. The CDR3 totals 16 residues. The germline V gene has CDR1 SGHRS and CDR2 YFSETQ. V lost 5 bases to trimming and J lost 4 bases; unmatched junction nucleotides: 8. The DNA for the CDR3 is TGCGCCAGCAGTTCCGGCACTAGCGGGGCCACCGGGGAGCTGTTTTTT. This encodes CASSSGTSGATGELFF.

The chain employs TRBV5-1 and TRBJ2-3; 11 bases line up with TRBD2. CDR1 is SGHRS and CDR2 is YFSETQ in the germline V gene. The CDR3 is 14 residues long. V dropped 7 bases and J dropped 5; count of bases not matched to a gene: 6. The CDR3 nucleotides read TGCGCCAGCGCACTAGCGGGAGTTAGAGATACGCAGTATTTT. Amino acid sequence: CASALAGVRDTQYF.

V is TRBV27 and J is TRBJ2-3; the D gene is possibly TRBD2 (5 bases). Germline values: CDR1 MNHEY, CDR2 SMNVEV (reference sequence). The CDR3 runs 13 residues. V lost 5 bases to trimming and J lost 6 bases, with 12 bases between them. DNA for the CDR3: TGTGCCAGCAGTAGAGTAGGCGGGGATACGCAGTATTTT. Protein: CASSRVGGDTQYF.

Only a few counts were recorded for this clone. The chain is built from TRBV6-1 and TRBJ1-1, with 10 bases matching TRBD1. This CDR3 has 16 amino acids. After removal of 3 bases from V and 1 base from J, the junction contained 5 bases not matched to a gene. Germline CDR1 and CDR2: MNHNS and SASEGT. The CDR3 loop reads CASSEPGQGTNTEAFF. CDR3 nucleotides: TGTGCCAGCAGTGAGCCGGGACAGGGGACGAACACTGAAGCTTTCTTT.

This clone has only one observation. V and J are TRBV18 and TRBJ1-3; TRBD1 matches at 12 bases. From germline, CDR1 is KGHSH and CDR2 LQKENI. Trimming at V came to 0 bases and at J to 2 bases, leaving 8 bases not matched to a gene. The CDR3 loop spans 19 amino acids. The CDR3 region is CASSPPWGQGAQAGNTIYF. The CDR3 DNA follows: TGTGCCAGCTCACCACCGTGGGGACAGGGGGCCCAGGCTGGAAACACCATATATTTT.

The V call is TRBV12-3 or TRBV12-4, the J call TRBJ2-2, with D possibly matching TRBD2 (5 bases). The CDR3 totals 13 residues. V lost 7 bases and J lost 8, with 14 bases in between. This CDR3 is CASTPEEAGELFF. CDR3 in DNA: TGTGCCAGCACGCCTGAGGAGGCGGGGGAGCTGTTTTTT.